This T cell receptor beta chain was obtained from a study of T cell repertoires in cytomegalovirus infection (dated by TCRdb to about 2019). With respect to the entire study: The HLA type of each donor mattered for the analysis, because public TCR beta signatures pointed to carriage of CMV infection along with the matching HLA type. The research as a whole found: The ex vivo response was dominated by HLA-C-restricted CMV-specific TCR beta clonotypes, and the single most frequent clonotype in two of eight donors was supplied by these HLA-C-restricted clonotypes. Carriers of CMV infection plus the relevant HLA type were discriminated by the cumulative frequency of public TCR beta family members in the study cohort and in an independent roughly 320-donor cohort.

The CDR3 covers 13 residues, taking in both the cysteine and the phenylalanine. The read is trimmed to its CDR3 DNA, 39 bases read in frame from base 1. From the germline V gene (reference sequence), CDR1 is DFQATT and CDR2 is SNEGSKA. Deletion took 1 base off V and 3 bases off J, with a span of 10 bases between the germline ends. Sequenced using an Illumina HiSeq 1500. TCRdb redid the processing of the public reads, applying fastp at Q25 and MiXCR, and retained in-frame beta chains. Rows are combined by CDR3 protein, so each entry shows the most common genes and DNA. Within this sample are over 250,000 distinct CDR3 sequences, with about a quarter of them counted one time only. The top ten clones comprise approximately 15% of the sample. This clonotype was picked up a small number of times. Its antigen has not been determined. Base qualities are missing; no much larger clone stands one base away.

The sequence was collected from a human donor in good health (CMV status not recorded). Some clones in this sample may be carry-over from other donors' samples. The chain is assembled from TRBV20-1 and TRBJ2-7, with no confident D gene call. The sample taken for sequencing was PBMCs. The CDR3 protein is CSARGDSNYEQYF. The DNA sequence is given as TGCAGTGCTAGAGGGGATAGCAACTACGAGCAGTACTTC.